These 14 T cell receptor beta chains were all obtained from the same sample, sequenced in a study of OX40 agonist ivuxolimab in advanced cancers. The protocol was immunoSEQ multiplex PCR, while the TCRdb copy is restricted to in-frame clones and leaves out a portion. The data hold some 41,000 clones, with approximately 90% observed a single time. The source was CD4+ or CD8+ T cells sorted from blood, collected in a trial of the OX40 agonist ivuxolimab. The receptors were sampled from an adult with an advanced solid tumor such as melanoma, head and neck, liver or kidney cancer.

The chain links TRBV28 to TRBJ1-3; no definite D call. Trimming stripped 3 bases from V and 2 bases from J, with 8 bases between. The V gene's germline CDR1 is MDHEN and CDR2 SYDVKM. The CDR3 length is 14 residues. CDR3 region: CASSLTAAGNTIYF. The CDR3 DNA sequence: TGTGCCAGCAGTTTGACGGCGGCTGGAAACACCATATATTTT.

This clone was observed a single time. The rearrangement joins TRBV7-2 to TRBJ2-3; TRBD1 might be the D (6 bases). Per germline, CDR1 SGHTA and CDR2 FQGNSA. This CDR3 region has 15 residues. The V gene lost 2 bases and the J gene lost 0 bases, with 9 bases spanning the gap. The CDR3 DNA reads TGTGCCAGCAGCTTAAACAGGGCCAGCACAGATACGCAGTATTTT. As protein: CASSLNRASTDTQYF.

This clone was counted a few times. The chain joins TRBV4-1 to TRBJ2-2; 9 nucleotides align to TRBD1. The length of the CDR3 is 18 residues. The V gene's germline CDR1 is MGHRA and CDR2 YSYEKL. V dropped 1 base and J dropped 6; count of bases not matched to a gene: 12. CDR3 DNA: TGCGCCAGCAGCCAAGCAGGGACAGGGCGAATGGGGGCCGGGGAGCTGTTTTTT. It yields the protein CASSQAGTGRMGAGELFF.

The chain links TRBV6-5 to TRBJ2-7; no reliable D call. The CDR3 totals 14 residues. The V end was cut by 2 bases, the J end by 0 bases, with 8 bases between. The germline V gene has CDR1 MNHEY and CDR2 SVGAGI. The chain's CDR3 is CASSYVESSYEQYF. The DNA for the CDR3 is TGTGCCAGCAGTTACGTAGAAAGCTCCTACGAGCAGTACTTC.

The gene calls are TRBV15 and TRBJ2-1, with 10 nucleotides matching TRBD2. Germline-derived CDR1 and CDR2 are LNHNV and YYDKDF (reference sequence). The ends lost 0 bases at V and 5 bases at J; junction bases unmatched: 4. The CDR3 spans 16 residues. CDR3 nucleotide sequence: TGTGCCACCAGCAGAGATCGGCTAGCGGGGGACAATGAGCAGTTCTTC. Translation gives CATSRDRLAGDNEQFF.

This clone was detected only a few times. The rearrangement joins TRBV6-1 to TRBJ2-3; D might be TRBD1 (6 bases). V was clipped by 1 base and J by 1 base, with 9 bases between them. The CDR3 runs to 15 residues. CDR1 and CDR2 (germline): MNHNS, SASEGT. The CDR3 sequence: CASSEVSGGTDTQYF. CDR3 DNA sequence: TGTGCCAGCAGTGAAGTTTCAGGGGGCACAGATACGCAGTATTTT.

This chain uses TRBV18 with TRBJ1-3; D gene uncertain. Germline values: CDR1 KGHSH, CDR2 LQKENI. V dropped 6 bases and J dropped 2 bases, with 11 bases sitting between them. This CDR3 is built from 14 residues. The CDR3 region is CASSTGGPGNTIYF. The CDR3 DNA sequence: TGTGCCAGCTCCACCGGCGGCCCTGGAAACACCATATATTTT.

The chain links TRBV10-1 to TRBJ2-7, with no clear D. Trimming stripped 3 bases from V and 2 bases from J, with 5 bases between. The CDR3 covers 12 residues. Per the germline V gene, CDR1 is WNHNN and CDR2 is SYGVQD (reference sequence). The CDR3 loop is CASSDSAYEQYF. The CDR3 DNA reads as TGCGCCAGCAGTGATTCGGCCTACGAGCAGTACTTC.

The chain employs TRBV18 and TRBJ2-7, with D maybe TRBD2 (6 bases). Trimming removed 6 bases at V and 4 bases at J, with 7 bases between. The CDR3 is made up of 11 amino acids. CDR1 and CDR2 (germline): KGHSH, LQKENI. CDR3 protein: CASSGGYEQYF. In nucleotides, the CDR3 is TGTGCCAGCTCGGGGGGATACGAGCAGTACTTC.

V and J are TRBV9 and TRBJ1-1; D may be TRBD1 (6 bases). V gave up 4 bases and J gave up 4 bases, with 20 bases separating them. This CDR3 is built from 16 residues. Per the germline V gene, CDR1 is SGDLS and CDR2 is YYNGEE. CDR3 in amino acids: CASSTHQQGKGTEAFF. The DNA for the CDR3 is TGTGCCAGCAGCACACACCAACAGGGAAAAGGCACTGAAGCTTTCTTT.

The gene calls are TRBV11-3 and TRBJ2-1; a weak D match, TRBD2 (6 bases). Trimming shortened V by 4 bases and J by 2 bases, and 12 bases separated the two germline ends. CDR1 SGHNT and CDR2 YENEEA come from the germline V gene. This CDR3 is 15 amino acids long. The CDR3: CASSSGSGTYNEQFF. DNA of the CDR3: TGTGCCAGCAGCTCCGGGAGCGGAACCTACAATGAGCAGTTCTTC. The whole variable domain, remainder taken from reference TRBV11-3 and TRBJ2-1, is EAGVVQSPRYKIIEKKQPVAFWCNPISGHNTLYWYLQNLGQGPELLIRYENEEAVDDSQLPKDRFSAERLKGVDSTLKIQPAELGDSAVYLCASSSGSGTYNEQFFGPGTRLTVL.

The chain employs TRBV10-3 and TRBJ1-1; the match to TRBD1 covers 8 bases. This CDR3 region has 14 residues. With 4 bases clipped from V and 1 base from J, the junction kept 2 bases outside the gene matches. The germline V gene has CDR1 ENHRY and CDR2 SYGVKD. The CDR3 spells CAISGGQGNTEAFF. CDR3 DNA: TGTGCCATCAGTGGCGGACAGGGGAACACTGAAGCTTTCTTT.

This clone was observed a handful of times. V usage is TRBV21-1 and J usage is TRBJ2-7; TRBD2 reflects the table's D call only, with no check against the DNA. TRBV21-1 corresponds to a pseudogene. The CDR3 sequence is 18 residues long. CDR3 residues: CANYPGLFYIHYSYEQYF. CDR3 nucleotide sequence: TGTGCCAACTACCCGGGACTCTTTTATATCCATTACTCCTACGAGCAGTACTTC.

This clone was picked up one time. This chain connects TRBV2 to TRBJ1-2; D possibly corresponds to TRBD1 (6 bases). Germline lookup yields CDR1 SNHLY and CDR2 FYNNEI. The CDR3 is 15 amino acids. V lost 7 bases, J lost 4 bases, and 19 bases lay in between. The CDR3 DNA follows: TGTGCCAGCACCTTCGAGGGGGGAATTGTCTATGGCTACACCTTC. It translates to CASTFEGGIVYGYTF.